This is a list of T cell receptor beta chains from one sample in a study of blood T cell repertoires in COVID-19. The method was immunoSEQ multiplex PCR; TCRdb's version includes in-frame clones alone and lacks a portion of them. The top ten clones hold about 9.4% of a sample with under 200,000 clones, approximately 85% of them seen once. The sequencing sample was made of peripheral blood. The receptors shown here come from an elderly woman with acute or convalescent COVID-19. Each CDR3 is given with its conserved first and last residue. D genes are given only for firm matches. Some rows mark clone size as missing; the rest say once, few, many or name a class of expanded clone.

d_call j_call clone_size v_call cdr3_aa cdr3_nt
- TRBJ2-1 - TRBV2 CASSEVAGNNEQFF TGTGCCAGCAGTGAAGTGGCGGGGAACAATGAGCAGTTCTTC
- TRBJ1-5 - TRBV15 CATSRSTGSNQPQHF TGTGCCACCAGCAGGAGTACAGGTTCGAATCAGCCCCAGCATTTT
TRBD2 TRBJ2-2 - TRBV10-3 CATLAGVSANTGELFF TGTGCCACCTTGGCGGGAGTCAGCGCGAACACCGGGGAGCTGTTTTTT
TRBD1 TRBJ1-5 - TRBV5-6 CASSLGRQGAMKPQHF TGTGCCAGCAGCTTGGGCAGACAGGGGGCAATGAAGCCCCAGCATTTT
TRBD2 TRBJ2-7 - TRBV6-5 CASSRSGSSYEQYF TGTGCCAGCAGCCGTAGCGGGAGTAGCTACGAGCAGTACTTC
TRBD2 TRBJ2-2 - TRBV11-2 CASSFGLAGRGELFF TGTGCCAGCAGCTTCGGACTAGCGGGGCGCGGGGAGCTGTTTTTT
- TRBJ2-7 - TRBV5-8 CASPGRAGQLYEQYF TGTGCCAGCCCCGGGAGGGCGGGACAGTTGTACGAGCAGTACTTC
TRBD1 TRBJ1-2 - TRBV9 CASSVTGQGVYGYTF TGTGCCAGCAGCGTCACCGGACAGGGGGTCTATGGCTACACCTTC
- TRBJ2-5 - TRBV7-9 CASSSPPRETQYF TGTGCCAGCAGCTCCCCCCCCCGAGAGACCCAGTACTTC
- TRBJ1-4 - TRBV11-2 CASRRTQGTGTNEKLFF TGTGCCAGCAGACGAACACAGGGAACGGGCACTAATGAAAAACTGTTTTTT
- TRBJ1-2 - TRBV4-2 CASSQLGAGGYGYTF TGTGCCAGCAGCCAACTCGGCGCGGGGGGATATGGCTACACCTTC
- TRBJ1-6 - TRBV18 CASSPPAELYRVHF TGTGCCAGCTCACCACCCGCCGAATTGTATAGAGTCCACTTT
- TRBJ2-2 - TRBV5-1 CASSFNADRNTGELFF TGCGCCAGCAGCTTCAATGCTGATAGGAACACCGGGGAGCTGTTTTTT
TRBD2 TRBJ2-3 - TRBV9 CASSAGLQDTQYF TGTGCCAGCAGCGCGGGACTACAAGATACGCAGTATTTT
TRBD1 TRBJ1-6 few TRBV19 CASNQRQGTNSPLHF TGTGCCAGTAACCAAAGACAGGGGACCAATTCACCCCTCCACTTT
- TRBJ1-3 few TRBV27 CATRAASGNTIYF TGTGCTACGAGGGCGGCCTCTGGAAACACCATATATTTT
- TRBJ2-1 - TRBV2 CASRYYNEQFF TGTGCCAGCAGATATTACAATGAGCAGTTCTTC
TRBD2 TRBJ2-1 - TRBV30 CAWSWTSGPGEQFF TGTGCCTGGAGCTGGACTAGCGGACCTGGGGAGCAGTTCTTC
- TRBJ1-4 - TRBV18 CASSQDWGEKLFF TGTGCCAGCTCGCAGGACTGGGGTGAAAAACTGTTTTTT
TRBD1 TRBJ2-2 - TRBV5-1 CASSPVPGQGRELFF TGCGCCAGCAGCCCGGTCCCGGGACAGGGGCGGGAGCTGTTTTTT
- TRBJ1-2 once TRBV4-2 CASSQDTPYRQSNYGYTF TGTGCCAGCAGCCAAGATACCCCCTACAGGCAATCTAACTATGGCTACACCTTC
TRBD2 TRBJ2-1 - TRBV7-3 CASSAMGGSYNEQFF TGTGCCAGCAGCGCCATGGGCGGGAGCTACAATGAGCAGTTCTTC
- TRBJ1-6 - TRBV10-1 CASSELATDYNSPLHF TGCGCCAGCAGTGAGCTTGCGACAGACTATAATTCACCCCTCCACTTT
TRBD1 TRBJ2-2 - TRBV7-9 CASSYRGDGGELFF TGTGCCAGCAGCTACAGGGGGGACGGCGGGGAGCTGTTTTTT
- TRBJ1-1 - TRBV7-8 CASSPFPDTEAFF TGTGCCAGCAGCCCCTTCCCTGACACTGAAGCTTTCTTT
- TRBJ1-2 few TRBV18 CASSPEKDSYYGYTF TGTGCCAGCTCACCGGAAAAGGACAGCTACTATGGCTACACCTTC
TRBD1 TRBJ1-2 - TRBV7-2 CASSLEEQGNYGYTF TGTGCCAGCAGCTTAGAAGAACAGGGGAACTATGGCTACACCTTC
- TRBJ1-6 - TRBV19 CASKLDTLGNSPLHF TGTGCCAGTAAGTTGGACACCCTAGGGAATTCACCCCTCCACTTT
TRBD1 TRBJ2-2 once TRBV19 CASSTRGTGGTGELFF TGTGCCAGTAGTACCCGGGGGACAGGGGGGACCGGGGAGCTGTTTTTT